These T cell receptor beta chains were read from a single sample in a study of long-term antiretroviral therapy in people with HIV. Here immunoSEQ multiplex PCR was the method, and the copy in TCRdb shows in-frame clones only, minus some. Altogether about 34,000 clones are present, 94% being singletons, with the ten largest covering about 3.5%. The sample was unsorted PBMCs, taken around 5 years after starting antiretroviral therapy. Source of these receptors: a woman aged 50 to 60 with HIV. Both conserved end residues are part of each CDR3. Each record gives: CDR3 length, V gene, J gene, clone size, D gene, CDR3 DNA, CDR3 protein. D genes are given only for firm matches. A clone size is listed for some rows: how often the clone was seen (once, few, many), or a class if it is expanded.

12,TRBV2,TRBJ2-1,.,.,TGTGCCAGCAGTTTAGGTTGGGGGGAGCAGTTCTTC,CASSLGWGEQFF
16,TRBV19,TRBJ1-6,.,.,TGTGCCAGTAGTATAACCAGTGGCGGCTATAATTCACCCCTCCACTTT,CASSITSGGYNSPLHF
14,TRBV7-2,TRBJ1-5,.,.,TGTGCCAGCAGCTTAGATACAGCGGATCAGCCCCAGCATTTT,CASSLDTADQPQHF
13,TRBV5-1,TRBJ2-4,.,.,TGCGCCAGCAGCTTTGATGGGAGGCACATTCAGTACTTC,CASSFDGRHIQYF
15,TRBV5-6,TRBJ1-3,.,TRBD1,TGTGCCAGCAGCTTCTGGGGGACAGGAGGGAACACCATATATTTT,CASSFWGTGGNTIYF
15,TRBV9,TRBJ1-3,.,.,TGTGCCAGCAGCGTAGACACAGACTCTGGAAACACCATATATTTT,CASSVDTDSGNTIYF
15,TRBV5-8,TRBJ1-4,.,.,TGTGCCAGCAGCCGACAGGTTGCAACTAATGAAAAACTGTTTTTT,CASSRQVATNEKLFF
13,TRBV30,TRBJ1-5,.,.,TGTGCCTGGAGTGTAATGGGTACGGCTGCCCAGCATTTT,CAWSVMGTAAQHF
17,TRBV7-8,TRBJ1-2,once,.,TGTGCCAGCAGCTTAGCGGTGGGGGGGCTGAAGAGTTATGGCTACACCTTC,CASSLAVGGLKSYGYTF
13,TRBV7-3,TRBJ1-1,once,.,TGTGCCAGCAGCTTAACCCGGGACGGTGAAGCTTTCTTT,CASSLTRDGEAFF
14,TRBV27,TRBJ1-1,.,.,TGTGCCAGCAGTTTAACCAGGGTGGGCACTGAAGCTTTCTTT,CASSLTRVGTEAFF
13,TRBV7-6,TRBJ1-1,.,.,TGTGCCAGCAGCCAATACGGGGGGACTGAAGCTTTCTTT,CASSQYGGTEAFF
13,TRBV27,TRBJ1-5,.,TRBD1,TGTGCCAGCAGGGGACAGGGGGGCCAGCCCCAGCATTTT,CASRGQGGQPQHF
16,TRBV9,TRBJ2-1,.,.,TGTGCCAGCAGCGTAGCCGCGGGGCAAACCTACAATGAGCAGTTCTTC,CASSVAAGQTYNEQFF
14,TRBV5-4,TRBJ2-7,.,TRBD2,TGTGCCAGCTCGGGGACTAGTAGCTCCTACGAGCAGTACTTC,CASSGTSSSYEQYF
15,TRBV6-1,TRBJ2-6,.,TRBD1,TGTGCCAGCAGGGAAGGGGGCCTTGGGGCCAACGTCCTGACTTTC,CASREGGLGANVLTF
14,TRBV4-2,TRBJ2-2,.,TRBD1,TGTGCCAGCAGCCATAACAGGGGCACCGGGGAGCTGTTTTTT,CASSHNRGTGELFF
14,TRBV7-9,TRBJ2-7,.,.,TGTGCCAGCAGCGGACTACCGAGCTCCTACGAGCAGTACTTC,CASSGLPSSYEQYF
14,TRBV25-1,TRBJ2-7,.,TRBD1,TGTGCCAGCAGTGTACAGGGGGGTTCCTACGAGCAGTACTTC,CASSVQGGSYEQYF
15,TRBV6-1,TRBJ2-2,.,.,TGTGCCAGCAGTGAATTCCCCTTAGGTACCGGGGAGCTGTTTTTT,CASSEFPLGTGELFF
13,TRBV18,TRBJ2-7,.,.,TGTGCCAGCTCCCCAGCGACCAGCTACGAGCAGTACTTC,CASSPATSYEQYF
13,TRBV5-5,TRBJ1-2,.,TRBD1,TGTGCCAGCAGCTCCGGACAGGGATATGGCTACACCTTC,CASSSGQGYGYTF
16,TRBV5-1,TRBJ2-5,.,TRBD2,TGCGCCAGCAGCTTGGGTGGAGCGGGGGCCCGAGAGACCCAGTACTTC,CASSLGGAGARETQYF
15,TRBV13,TRBJ2-3,.,TRBD2,TGTGCCAGCAGCGACCTAGCGGGGGGGCACGATACGCAGTATTTT,CASSDLAGGHDTQYF
13,TRBV4-3,TRBJ2-2,medium-sized,.,TGCGCCAGCAGCCAAGACTACACCGGGGAGCTGTTTTTT,CASSQDYTGELFF
16,TRBV28,TRBJ2-7,.,.,TGTGCCAGCCGCCTAGGAGGTGCGGGTGGGAACTACGAGCAGTACTTC,CASRLGGAGGNYEQYF
16,TRBV19,TRBJ2-3,.,TRBD2,TGTGCCAGTAGTATCCGGCTAGCGGAACCCACAGATACGCAGTATTTT,CASSIRLAEPTDTQYF
15,TRBV16,TRBJ1-1,.,.,TGTGCCAGCAGCCCCCAATGGGGGGAGAGGGCTGAAGCTTTCTTT,CASSPQWGERAEAFF
14,TRBV19,TRBJ1-2,.,.,TGTGCCAGTAGTGGGGCCAGGGACCCTGATGGCTACACCTTC,CASSGARDPDGYTF
15,TRBV11-2,TRBJ1-5,.,TRBD1,TGTGCCAGCAGCTTAGGGACAGGGAGCAATCAGCCCCAGCATTTT,CASSLGTGSNQPQHF
12,TRBV5-4,TRBJ1-6,.,.,TGTGCCAGCAGCTTGAACAAGTCCCCCCTCCACTTT,CASSLNKSPLHF
13,TRBV9,TRBJ1-6,.,.,TGTGCCAGCAGCCCCCACCATGATTCACCCCTCCACTTT,CASSPHHDSPLHF
14,TRBV6-1,TRBJ2-5,.,.,TGTGCCAGCAGTGTAGGTTCGGTGAAAGAGACCCAGTACTTC,CASSVGSVKETQYF
11,TRBV6-1,TRBJ1-5,.,.,TGTGCCAGCAGTTCAAATCAGCCCCAGCATTTT,CASSSNQPQHF
14,TRBV2,TRBJ1-2,.,.,TGTGCCAGCAGGGTGACAGGATTTAACTATGGCTACACCTTC,CASRVTGFNYGYTF
15,TRBV7-8,TRBJ1-2,.,.,TGTGCCAGCAGCTTAGTTACAGAGCCTAACTATGGCTACACCTTC,CASSLVTEPNYGYTF
14,TRBV5-8,TRBJ2-5,.,TRBD1,TGTGCCAGCAGCCTTGTGACAGGGGGGGAGACCCAGTACTTC,CASSLVTGGETQYF
13,TRBV18,TRBJ1-1,.,.,TGTGCCAGCTCACCGACGGGGGGGACTGAAGCTTTCTTT,CASSPTGGTEAFF
15,TRBV27,TRBJ2-7,.,.,TGTGCCAGCAGGAGTAGGACAGACCGACCCTACGAGCAGTACTTC,CASRSRTDRPYEQYF
16,TRBV2,TRBJ1-5,.,TRBD1,TGTGCCAGCAGTGAAGGAGAGACAGGGTTCAAGCAGCCCCAGCATTTT,CASSEGETGFKQPQHF
14,TRBV5-4,TRBJ2-4,.,.,TGTGCCAGCAGCTTGAGAGGGGACAAAAACATTCAGTACTTC,CASSLRGDKNIQYF
16,TRBV19,TRBJ2-6,.,.,TGTGCCAGTAGTATAGGTTGGCTCTCTGGGGCCAACGTCCTGACTTTC,CASSIGWLSGANVLTF